This T cell receptor beta chain stems from a study of type 1 and type 2 diabetes patients. Germline assignment: CDR1 SGHAT and CDR2 FQNNGV. The CDR3 has 18 amino acids. General study findings and limits: Some HECs seen only in T1D might also appear in more T2D or control samples. A median of one highly-expanded CD4+ clone, covering under 5% of reads, occurred in type 2 diabetes.

Amplification started from genomic DNA. Amplification of the beta chain CDR3 used 30 forward and 13 reverse multiplex primers. TCRdb redid the calling of the multiplex PCR reads with MiXCR, one entry per CDR3 protein. This table has more than 250,000 distinct CDR3 sequences, 45% to 60% appearing once. About this clonotype itself: Its target is unknown. Germline is not matched at one junction end, which may reflect a read error.

The chain is built from TRBV11-2 and TRBJ2-5; D gene ambiguous. This TCR was sampled from a man between 18 and 29 years old with type 2 diabetes. The sequencing sample was made of peripheral blood mononuclear cells (PBMCs). The CDR3 region is CANSLVPNLGSQQETQYF. The CDR3 DNA is TGTGCCAACAGCTTAGTTCCCAACCTAGGAAGCCAACAAGAGACCCAGTACTTC.